The 26 T cell receptor beta chains below all came from one sample that was sequenced in a study of early T cells in non-severe SARS-CoV-2 infection. TCRdb ran MiXCR on the 5' RACE reads and lists one entry per CDR3 protein. This table has roughly 75,000 distinct CDR3 sequences, over 8.5% appearing once. The sequencing input was whole blood. The receptors derive from an adult who was a healthcare worker with PCR-confirmed SARS-CoV-2 infection or an uninfected control (not recorded which).

In this sample, this clonotype turned up many times. V gene TRBV4-1 combines with J gene TRBJ2-3; no clear D gene. The CDR3 loop spans 14 amino acids. Germline values: CDR1 MGHRA, CDR2 YSYEKL. V lost 1 base and J 2 bases, leaving 7 bases between the germline ends. The CDR3 spells CASSQVHDTDTQYF. DNA of the CDR3: TGCGCCAGCAGCCAAGTTCACGACACAGATACGCAGTATTTT.

Concerning this clonotype: Compared with germline, one end of the junction differs, possibly owing to a read error. The V call is TRBV4-1, the J call TRBJ2-5; 8 bases are shared with TRBD1. This CDR3 has 13 amino acids. Germline lookup yields CDR1 MGHRA and CDR2 YSYEKL. The CDR3 loop reads CASSQDIGRGRDF. Here the CDR3 DNA reads TGCGCCAGCAGCCAAGATATCGGCAGGGGGCGGGACTTC.

This clonotype was counted many times. The rearrangement uses TRBV5-6 and TRBJ1-2; D unclear. In germline, CDR1 is SGHDT, CDR2 YYEEEE. V was trimmed by 0 bases and J by 8 bases, leaving 11 bases between them. The CDR3 extends over 13 amino acids. The CDR3 coding sequence is TGTGCCAGCAGCTTGGGGCCAGGCGACGGCTACACCTTC. Amino acid sequence: CASSLGPGDGYTF.

This clonotype was seen many times. The genes are TRBV7-9 and TRBJ2-1; the match to TRBD2 covers 7 bases. Per the germline V gene, CDR1 is SEHNR and CDR2 is FQNEAQ (reference sequence). CDR3 length equals 15 residues. J lost 9 bases, V lost 4 bases, and 12 bases had no gene match. CDR3 sequence: CASSSFPSRESEQFF. As DNA, the CDR3 is TGTGCCAGCAGCTCCTTCCCTTCGCGGGAGAGTGAGCAGTTCTTC.

This chain links TRBV10-3 with TRBJ2-7, with D perhaps TRBD1 (6 bases). The CDR3 has 14 amino acids. V lost 10 bases to trimming and J lost 2 bases, with 18 bases between them. Germline CDR1 reads ENHRY; CDR2 reads SYGVKD. For the CDR3, the DNA is TGTGCCACGCGGAAGGACAGAGTTACCTACGAGCAGTACTTC. Amino acids: CATRKDRVTYEQYF.

This clonotype was recorded at least ten times. This rearrangement joins TRBV6-1 to TRBJ1-5; D remains ambiguous. The CDR3 runs to 13 residues. Germline CDR1 MNHNS, CDR2 SASEGT. Trimming stripped 3 bases from V and 6 bases from J, with 9 bases between. This CDR3 is CASSENAAQPQHF. The CDR3 DNA reads TGTGCCAGCAGTGAGAACGCCGCTCAGCCCCAGCATTTT.

In nucleotides, the CDR3 is TGTGCCAGCAGGGACCCGGGACGCGAGTTTGGAAAACTGTTTTTT. Protein product: CASRDPGREFGKLFF. This sequence joins TRBV28 and TRBJ1-4; TRBD1 is a possible D gene (5 bases). In germline, CDR1 is MDHEN, CDR2 SYDVKM. V lost 6 bases and J lost 10, with 21 bases in between. The CDR3 runs to 15 residues.

This clonotype was recorded many times. DNA of the CDR3: TGTGCCACCGCGAGGAACACTGAAGCTTTCTTT. This codes for CATARNTEAFF. The rearrangement uses TRBV28 and TRBJ1-1; D gene uncertain. CDR1 MDHEN and CDR2 SYDVKM come from the germline V gene. Trimming took 10 bases from V and 1 from J, leaving 7 bases between them. This CDR3 contains 11 residues.

This clonotype was seen many times. The chain employs TRBV27 and TRBJ2-1; 7 nucleotides agree with TRBD1. Losses at the gene ends were 8 bases for V and 8 bases for J; bases not matched to a gene: 6. The length of the CDR3 is 12 residues. Germline V lookup: CDR1 MNHEY, CDR2 SMNVEV (reference sequence). For the CDR3, the DNA is TGTGCCAGCGGCAGGGGGTTCGATGAGCAGTTCTTC. It translates to CASGRGFDEQFF.

This clonotype was found many times. J is TRBJ1-4 and V is TRBV5-1; D unclear. The CDR3 spans 14 residues. The V and J ends lost 2 bases and 8 bases respectively, with 13 bases between them. The germline CDR1 and CDR2 sequences are SGHRS and YFSETQ. The CDR3 coding sequence is TGCGCCAGCAGCTTTCGGACGGGGAGGGAAAAACTGTTTTTT. Encoded protein: CASSFRTGREKLFF.

This clonotype was picked up many times. This chain uses TRBV27 with TRBJ1-5; D possibly corresponds to TRBD1 (5 bases). The V gene lost 4 bases and the J gene lost 0 bases, with 10 bases spanning the gap. Germline V gives CDR1 MNHEY, CDR2 SMNVEV (reference sequence). The CDR3 length is 15 residues. In nucleotides, the CDR3 is TGTGCCAGCAGTTGGCGGGGCAGTAGCAATCAGCCCCAGCATTTT. Translating it yields CASSWRGSSNQPQHF.

There are many counts of this clonotype. The rearrangement uses TRBV12-3 or TRBV12-4 and TRBJ1-2, with 7 bases matching TRBD1. The CDR3 length is 15 residues. The junction had 12 bases not matched to a gene; V was cut back by 5 bases and J by 6 bases. DNA of the CDR3: TGTGCCAGCAGTCCTAATGCCGGGACAGTGGATGGCTACACCTTC. Translation gives CASSPNAGTVDGYTF.

This clonotype was observed many times. This chain links TRBV14 with TRBJ1-1; 7 bases fit TRBD1. Germline V lookup: CDR1 SGHDN, CDR2 FVKESK. V dropped 1 base and J dropped 12; count of bases not matched to a gene: 5. The CDR3 covers 12 residues. CDR3 region: CASSQADRASFF. CDR3 bases: TGTGCCAGCAGCCAAGCCGACAGGGCATCTTTCTTT.

This clonotype was found many times. The V and J genes are TRBV7-9 and TRBJ1-1; unclear D gene. V lost 5 bases, J lost 10 bases, and 20 bases lay in between. CDR3 length: 14 residues. Per germline, CDR1 SEHNR and CDR2 FQNEAQ (reference sequence). CDR3 sequence: CASSPEPRGTGAFF. CDR3 DNA: TGTGCCAGCAGCCCAGAGCCGCGGGGTACGGGAGCTTTCTTT. The complete variable domain, with remaining parts taken from reference TRBV7-9 and TRBJ1-1, reads DTGVSQNPRHKITKRGQNVTFRCDPISEHNRLYWYRQTLGQGPEFLTYFQNEAQLEKSRLLSDRFSAERPKGSFSTLEIQRTEQGDSAMYLCASSPEPRGTGAFFGQGTRLTVV.

This clonotype showed up many times. The chain carries TRBV28 and TRBJ1-1; weak D call: TRBD1 (6 bases). Between the trimmed V and J ends, which lost 1 base and 3 bases, there was a span of 15 bases. This CDR3 is built from 16 residues. Germline loops: CDR1 MDHEN, CDR2 SYDVKM. The CDR3 protein is CASSLSTGYSDTEAFF. CDR3 nucleotide sequence: TGTGCCAGCAGTTTATCCACAGGGTACTCCGACACTGAAGCTTTCTTT.

This clonotype was observed many times. V and J are TRBV4-2 and TRBJ2-3; no clear D gene. CDR3 length: 14 residues. Germline V lookup: CDR1 LGHNA, CDR2 YNFKEQ. V was trimmed by 2 bases and J by 6 bases, leaving 12 bases between them. The CDR3 protein is CASSQSDQLDTQYF. In DNA form, the CDR3 reads TGTGCCAGCAGCCAATCAGACCAGCTGGATACGCAGTATTTT.

This clonotype was seen repeatedly, ten times or more. The CDR3 spells CSVVSGQSSYEQYF. CDR3 sequence (DNA): TGCAGCGTTGTATCGGGACAGAGCTCCTACGAGCAGTACTTC. The gene calls are TRBV29-1 and TRBJ2-7, with 7 nucleotides matching TRBD1. CDR3 length: 14 amino acids. Trimming at V came to 4 bases and at J to 0 bases, leaving 6 bases not matched to a gene. Germline V gene lookup returns CDR1 SQVTM and CDR2 ANQGSEA.

This clonotype was recorded many times. This rearrangement joins TRBV28 to TRBJ1-5; D not certain. Trimming took 6 bases from V and 10 from J, leaving 16 bases between them. The length of the CDR3 is 13 residues. Germline V gives CDR1 MDHEN, CDR2 SYDVKM. The CDR3 reads CASSMTDLSPQHF. Written as DNA, the CDR3 is TGTGCCAGCAGCATGACCGACCTGTCTCCCCAGCATTTT.

Ten or more counts support this clonotype. The V call is TRBV7-8, the J call TRBJ1-5; possible D gene TRBD1, 5 bases. V lost 6 bases and J lost 1, with 10 bases in between. CDR1 is SGHVS, CDR2 FQNEAQ, per germline. The CDR3 spans 14 residues. The CDR3 nucleotides read TGTGCCAGCAGACTAGGGGCGAGCAATCAGCCCCAGCATTTT. Amino acid sequence: CASRLGASNQPQHF.

This clonotype was seen repeatedly, ten times or more. The genes are TRBV4-1 and TRBJ2-1; 13 bases match TRBD2. Germline CDR1 and CDR2: MGHRA and YSYEKL. The CDR3 contains 19 residues. After removal of 2 bases from V and 6 bases from J, the junction contained 13 bases not matched to a gene. CDR3 bases: TGCGCCAGCAGCCAAATCCCTGCAATGTGGACTAGCGGGAGCAATGAGCAGTTCTTC. Translated: CASSQIPAMWTSGSNEQFF.

This clonotype was seen repeatedly, ten times or more. The chain couples TRBV7-2 to TRBJ2-1, with a tentative D call TRBD2 (6 bases). This CDR3 has 13 residues. The germline CDR1 and CDR2 sequences are SGHTA and FQGNSA. V dropped 5 bases and J dropped 8 bases, with 13 bases sitting between them. The CDR3 loop is CASSARTNYEQFF. The CDR3 region has the DNA TGTGCCAGCAGCGCCCGGACTAATTATGAGCAGTTCTTC. The whole variable domain, filled in from reference TRBV7-2 and TRBJ2-1, reads GAGVSQSPSNKVTEKGKDVELRCDPISGHTALYWYRQSLGQGLEFLIYFQGNSAPDKSGLPSDRFSAERTGGSVSTLTIQRTQQEDSAVYLCASSARTNYEQFFGPGTRLTVL.

The table lists this clonotype with a few counts. The CDR3 nucleotides are TGTGCCAGCAGCCAACTCTACCCTTGGGGAACCGGGGAGCTGTTTTTT. The encoded protein is CASSQLYPWGTGELFF. The rearrangement links TRBV7-9 to TRBJ2-2; D call uncertain. CDR1 SEHNR and CDR2 FQNEAQ come from the germline V gene (reference sequence). This CDR3 is 16 amino acids long. The V and J ends lost 5 bases and 5 bases respectively, with 18 bases between them.

The sample holds many counts of this clonotype. The V gene is TRBV28, the J gene TRBJ2-3; 8 bases align to TRBD2. Germline lookup yields CDR1 MDHEN and CDR2 SYDVKM. J gave up 3 bases and V 4 bases, and 6 bases lay outside the gene matches. The CDR3 loop spans 15 amino acids. CDR3 residues: CASSSRAGGTDTQYF. The CDR3 DNA follows: TGTGCCAGCAGTTCCCGGGCGGGGGGAACAGATACGCAGTATTTT.

This clonotype was recorded at least ten times. The chain recombines TRBV10-1 with TRBJ2-7; D is unclear. The germline V gene encodes CDR1 WNHNN and CDR2 SYGVQD (reference sequence). The CDR3 spans 13 residues. V was clipped by 3 bases and J by 6 bases, with 12 bases between them. The CDR3 is CASSDSWGGEQYF. CDR3 in DNA: TGCGCCAGCAGTGATTCTTGGGGTGGCGAGCAGTACTTC.

This clonotype was detected many times. The chain is built from TRBV20-1 and TRBJ2-7; TRBD2 aligns across 10 bases. This CDR3 contains 14 residues. V trimming: 3 bases; J trimming: 2 bases; junction bases outside the gene matches: 4. Germline V gene data show CDR1 as DFQATT and CDR2 as SNEGSKA (reference sequence). The CDR3 DNA reads TGCAGTGCTAGCCGGACTAGCGGTACCTACGAGCAGTACTTC. Its translation: CSASRTSGTYEQYF.

In this sample, this clonotype turned up a few times. V usage is TRBV19 and J usage is TRBJ1-4; possibly TRBD1 for D (6 bases). Looked up from germline, CDR1 is LNHDA and CDR2 is SQIVND (reference sequence). Trimming pared 3 bases from V and 3 bases from J, leaving 14 bases between. The CDR3 has 16 amino acids. The CDR3 coding sequence is TGTGCCAGTAGTATGGGCCGGGGGCGGTCTAATGAAAAACTGTTTTTT. Protein product: CASSMGRGRSNEKLFF.